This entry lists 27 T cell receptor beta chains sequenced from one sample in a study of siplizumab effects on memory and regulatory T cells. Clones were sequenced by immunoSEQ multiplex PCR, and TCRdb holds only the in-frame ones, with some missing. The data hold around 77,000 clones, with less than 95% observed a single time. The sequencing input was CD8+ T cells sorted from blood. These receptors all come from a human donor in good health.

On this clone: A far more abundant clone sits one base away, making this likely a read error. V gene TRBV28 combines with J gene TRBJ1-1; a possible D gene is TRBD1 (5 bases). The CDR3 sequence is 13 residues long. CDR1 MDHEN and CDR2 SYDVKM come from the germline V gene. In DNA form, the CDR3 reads TGTGCCATCAGTTTTCAGGGCTACACTGAAGCTTTCTTT. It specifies CAISFQGYTEAFF.

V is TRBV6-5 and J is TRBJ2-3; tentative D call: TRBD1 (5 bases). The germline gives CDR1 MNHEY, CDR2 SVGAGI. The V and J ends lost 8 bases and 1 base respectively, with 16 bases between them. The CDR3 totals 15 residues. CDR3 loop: CASSQGTLRTDTQYF. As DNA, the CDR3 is TGTGCCAGCTCCCAGGGAACGCTACGCACAGATACGCAGTATTTT.

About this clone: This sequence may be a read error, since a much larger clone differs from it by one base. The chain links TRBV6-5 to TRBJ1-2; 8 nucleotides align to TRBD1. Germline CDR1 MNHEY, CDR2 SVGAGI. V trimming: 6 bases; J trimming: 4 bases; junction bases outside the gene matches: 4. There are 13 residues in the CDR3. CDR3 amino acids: CASSWTGFYGYTF. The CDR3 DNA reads TGTGCCAGCAGCTGGACAGGGTTCTATGGCTACACCTTC.

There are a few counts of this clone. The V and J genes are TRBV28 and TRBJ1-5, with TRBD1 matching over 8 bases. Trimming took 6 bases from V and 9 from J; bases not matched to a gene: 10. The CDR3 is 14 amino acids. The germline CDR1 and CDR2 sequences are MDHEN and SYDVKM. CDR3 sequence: CASSRGQGERPQHF. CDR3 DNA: TGTGCCAGCAGCAGGGGGCAGGGGGAAAGGCCCCAGCATTTT. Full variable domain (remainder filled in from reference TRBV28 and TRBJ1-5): DVKVTQSSRYLVKRTGEKVFLECVQDMDHENMFWYRQDPGLGLRLIYFSYDVKMKEKGDIPEGYSVSREKKERFSLILESASTNQTSMYLCASSRGQGERPQHFGDGTRLSIL.

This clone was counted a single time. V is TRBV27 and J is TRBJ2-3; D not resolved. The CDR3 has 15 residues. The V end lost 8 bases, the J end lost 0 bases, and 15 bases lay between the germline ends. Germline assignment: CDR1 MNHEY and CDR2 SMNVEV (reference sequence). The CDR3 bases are TGTGCCAGCTCGGAGAAGGGTATTAGCACAGATACGCAGTATTTT. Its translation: CASSEKGISTDTQYF.

The CDR3 sequence is CASRGLAETESYEQYF. In DNA, the CDR3 is TGTGCCAGCAGGGGACTAGCGGAGACCGAGTCCTACGAGCAGTACTTC. The rearrangement links TRBV25-1 to TRBJ2-7, with 11 nucleotides matching TRBD2. The CDR3 is 16 residues long. CDR1 and CDR2 (germline): MGHDK, SYGVNS. J lost 1 base, V lost 6 bases, and 8 bases had no gene match.

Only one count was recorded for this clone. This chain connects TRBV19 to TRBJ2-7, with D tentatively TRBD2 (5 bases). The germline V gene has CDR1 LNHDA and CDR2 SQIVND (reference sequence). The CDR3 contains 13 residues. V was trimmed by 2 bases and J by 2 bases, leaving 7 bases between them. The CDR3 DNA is TGTGCCAGTAGTATACTAGCAGCCTACGAGCAGTACTTC. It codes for CASSILAAYEQYF.

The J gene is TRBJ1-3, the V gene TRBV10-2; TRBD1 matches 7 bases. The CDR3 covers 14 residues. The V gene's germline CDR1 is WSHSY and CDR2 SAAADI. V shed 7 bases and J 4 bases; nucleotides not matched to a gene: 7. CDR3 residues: CASTLQGYGNTIYF. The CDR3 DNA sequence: TGCGCCAGCACACTACAGGGGTACGGAAACACCATATATTTT.

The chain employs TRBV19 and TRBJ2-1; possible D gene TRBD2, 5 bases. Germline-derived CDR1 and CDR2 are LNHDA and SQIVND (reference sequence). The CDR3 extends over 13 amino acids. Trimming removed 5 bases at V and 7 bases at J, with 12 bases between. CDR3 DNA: TGTGCCAGTAGTTTAGGACTGATAAATGAGCAGTTCTTC. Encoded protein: CASSLGLINEQFF.

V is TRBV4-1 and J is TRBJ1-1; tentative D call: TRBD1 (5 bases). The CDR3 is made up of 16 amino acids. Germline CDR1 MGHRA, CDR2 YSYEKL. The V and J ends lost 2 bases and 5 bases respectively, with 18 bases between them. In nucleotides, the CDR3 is TGCGCCAGCAGCCAACGGCCGGGGCCGGCGGAAACTGAAGCTTTCTTT. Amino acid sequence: CASSQRPGPAETEAFF.

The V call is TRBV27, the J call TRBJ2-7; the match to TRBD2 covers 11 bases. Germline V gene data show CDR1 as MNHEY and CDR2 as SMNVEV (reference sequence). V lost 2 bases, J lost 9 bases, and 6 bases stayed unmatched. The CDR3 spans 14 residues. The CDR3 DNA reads TGTGCCAGCAGTTTACTAGCGGGAGGTCAGGGGCAGTACTTC. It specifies CASSLLAGGQGQYF.

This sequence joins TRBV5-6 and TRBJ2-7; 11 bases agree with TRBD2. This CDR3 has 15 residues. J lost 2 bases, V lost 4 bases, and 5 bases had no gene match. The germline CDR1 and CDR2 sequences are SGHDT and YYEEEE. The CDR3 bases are TGTGCCAGCAGCGAACTAGCGGGGGCGGCCTACGAGCAGTACTTC. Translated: CASSELAGAAYEQYF.

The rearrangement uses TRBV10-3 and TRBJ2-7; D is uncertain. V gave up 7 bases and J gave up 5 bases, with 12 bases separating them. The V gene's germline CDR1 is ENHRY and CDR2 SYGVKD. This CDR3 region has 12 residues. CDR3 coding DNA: TGTGCCATCAATACCGGGTCCAACGAGCAGTACTTC. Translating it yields CAINTGSNEQYF.

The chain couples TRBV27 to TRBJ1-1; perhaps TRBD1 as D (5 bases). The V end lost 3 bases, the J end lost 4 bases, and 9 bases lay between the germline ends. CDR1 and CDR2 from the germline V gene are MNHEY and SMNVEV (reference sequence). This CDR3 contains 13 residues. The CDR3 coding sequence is TGTGCCAGCAGTTTGACAGTTGGCACTGAAGCTTTCTTT. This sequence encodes CASSLTVGTEAFF.

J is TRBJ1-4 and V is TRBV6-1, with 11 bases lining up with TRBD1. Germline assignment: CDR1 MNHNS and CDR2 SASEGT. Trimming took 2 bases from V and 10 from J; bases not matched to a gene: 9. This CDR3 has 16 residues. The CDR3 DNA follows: TGTGCCAGCAGTGAAAAGGTCGTGGACAGGGGGCGAAAACTGTTTTTT. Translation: CASSEKVVDRGRKLFF.

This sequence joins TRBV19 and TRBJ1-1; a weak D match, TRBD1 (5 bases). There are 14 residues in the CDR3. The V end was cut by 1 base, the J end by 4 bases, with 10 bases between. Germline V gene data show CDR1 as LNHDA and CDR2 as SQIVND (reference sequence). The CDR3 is CASSIGGEVTEAFF. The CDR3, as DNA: TGTGCCAGTAGTATAGGGGGGGAGGTCACTGAAGCTTTCTTT.

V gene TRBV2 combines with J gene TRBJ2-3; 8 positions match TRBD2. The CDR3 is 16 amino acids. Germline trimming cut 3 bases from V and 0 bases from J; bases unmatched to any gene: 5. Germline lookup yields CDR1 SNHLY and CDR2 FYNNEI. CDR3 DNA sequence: TGTGCCAGCAGTGACCTTGCTAGCGGGAGCACAGATACGCAGTATTTT. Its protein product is CASSDLASGSTDTQYF.

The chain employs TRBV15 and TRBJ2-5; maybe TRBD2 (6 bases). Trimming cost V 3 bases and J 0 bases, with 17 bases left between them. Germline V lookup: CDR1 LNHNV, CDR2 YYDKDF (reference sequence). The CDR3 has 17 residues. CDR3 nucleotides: TGTGCCACCAGCAGGTACCGGGACTGGGGGTACCAAGAGACCCAGTACTTC. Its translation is CATSRYRDWGYQETQYF.

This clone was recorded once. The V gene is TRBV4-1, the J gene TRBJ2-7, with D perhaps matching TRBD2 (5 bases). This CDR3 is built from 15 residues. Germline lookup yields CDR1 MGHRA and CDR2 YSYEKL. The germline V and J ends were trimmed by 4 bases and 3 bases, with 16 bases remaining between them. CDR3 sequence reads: CASSPSLVDVYEQYF. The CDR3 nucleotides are TGCGCCAGCAGCCCTAGCCTGGTGGACGTCTACGAGCAGTACTTC.

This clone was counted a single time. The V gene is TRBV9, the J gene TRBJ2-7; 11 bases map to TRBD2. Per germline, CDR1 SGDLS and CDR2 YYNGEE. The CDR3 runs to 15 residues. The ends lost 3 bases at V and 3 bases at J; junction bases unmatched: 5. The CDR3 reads CASSARLAGSYEQYF. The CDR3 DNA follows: TGTGCCAGCAGCGCGAGACTAGCGGGAAGCTACGAGCAGTACTTC.

CDR3 sequence reads: CASSAGTGKDTF. For the CDR3, the DNA is TGTGCCAGCAGCGCAGGGACGGGCAAGGACACCTTC. The rearrangement links TRBV13 to TRBJ1-2, with TRBD1 as a possible D gene (5 bases). Trimming left V 5 bases short and J 12 bases short, with 16 bases between. Germline assignment: CDR1 PRHDT and CDR2 FYEKMQ (reference sequence). The CDR3 totals 12 residues.

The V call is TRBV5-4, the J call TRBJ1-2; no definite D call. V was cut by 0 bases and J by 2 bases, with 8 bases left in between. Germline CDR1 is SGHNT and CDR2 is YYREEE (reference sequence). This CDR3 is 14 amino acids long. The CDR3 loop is CASSLALGNYGYTF. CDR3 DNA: TGTGCCAGCAGCTTGGCGCTGGGGAACTATGGCTACACCTTC. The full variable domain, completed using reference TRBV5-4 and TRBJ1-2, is ETGVTQSPTHLIKTRGQQVTLRCSSQSGHNTVSWYQQALGQGPQFIFQYYREEENGRGNFPPRFSGLQFPNYSSELNVNALELDDSALYLCASSLALGNYGYTFGSGTRLTVV.

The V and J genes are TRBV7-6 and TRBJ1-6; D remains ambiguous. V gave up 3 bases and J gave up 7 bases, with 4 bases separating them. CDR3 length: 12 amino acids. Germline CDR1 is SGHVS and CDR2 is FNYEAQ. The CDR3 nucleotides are TGTGCCAGCAGCTTTCCCAATTCACCCCTCCACTTT. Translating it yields CASSFPNSPLHF.

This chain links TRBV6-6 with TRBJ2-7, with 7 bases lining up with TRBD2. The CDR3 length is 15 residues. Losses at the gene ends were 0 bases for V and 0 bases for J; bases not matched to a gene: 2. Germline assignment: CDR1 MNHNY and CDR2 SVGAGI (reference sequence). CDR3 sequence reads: CASSYSSGNSYEQYF. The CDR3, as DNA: TGTGCCAGCAGTTACTCAAGCGGGAACTCCTACGAGCAGTACTTC.

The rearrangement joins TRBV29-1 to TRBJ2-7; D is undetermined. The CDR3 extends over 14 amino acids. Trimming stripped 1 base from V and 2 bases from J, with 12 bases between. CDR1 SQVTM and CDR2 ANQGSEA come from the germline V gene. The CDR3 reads CSVEGSFYPYEQYF. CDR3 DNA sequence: TGCAGCGTTGAAGGGTCGTTTTACCCCTACGAGCAGTACTTC.

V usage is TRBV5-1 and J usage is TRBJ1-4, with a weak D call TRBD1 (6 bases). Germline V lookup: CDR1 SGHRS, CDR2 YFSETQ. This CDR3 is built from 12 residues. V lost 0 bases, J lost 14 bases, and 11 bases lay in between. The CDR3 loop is CASSLEGGDLFF. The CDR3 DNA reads TGCGCCAGCAGCTTGGAAGGGGGGGATCTGTTTTTT.

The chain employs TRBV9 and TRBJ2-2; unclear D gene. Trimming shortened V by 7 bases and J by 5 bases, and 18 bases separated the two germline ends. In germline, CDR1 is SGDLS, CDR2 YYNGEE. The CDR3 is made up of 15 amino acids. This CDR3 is CASGPPRALTGELFF. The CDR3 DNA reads TGTGCCAGCGGCCCCCCTAGGGCATTGACCGGGGAGCTGTTTTTT.